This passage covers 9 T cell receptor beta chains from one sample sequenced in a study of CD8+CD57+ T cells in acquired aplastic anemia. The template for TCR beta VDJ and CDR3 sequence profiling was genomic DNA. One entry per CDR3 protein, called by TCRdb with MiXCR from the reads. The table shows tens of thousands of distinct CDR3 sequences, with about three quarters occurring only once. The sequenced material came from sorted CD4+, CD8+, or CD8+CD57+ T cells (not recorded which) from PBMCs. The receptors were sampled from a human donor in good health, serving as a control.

DNA for the CDR3: TGCAGTGCTAAGGGAGGACAGGGGGCTTCGCCCCAGCATTTT. Translated, it gives CSAKGGQGASPQHF. The chain uses TRBV20-1 and TRBJ1-5; 11 bases agree with TRBD1. Germline loops: CDR1 DFQATT, CDR2 SNEGSKA (reference sequence). The CDR3 runs to 14 residues. Trimming at V came to 4 bases and at J to 9 bases, leaving 8 bases not matched to a gene.

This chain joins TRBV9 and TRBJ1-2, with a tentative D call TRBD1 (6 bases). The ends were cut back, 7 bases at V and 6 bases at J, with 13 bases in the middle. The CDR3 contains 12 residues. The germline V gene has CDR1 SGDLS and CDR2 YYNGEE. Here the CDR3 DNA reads TGTGCCAGCCGAAACAGGGTGCATGGCTACACCTTC. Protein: CASRNRVHGYTF.

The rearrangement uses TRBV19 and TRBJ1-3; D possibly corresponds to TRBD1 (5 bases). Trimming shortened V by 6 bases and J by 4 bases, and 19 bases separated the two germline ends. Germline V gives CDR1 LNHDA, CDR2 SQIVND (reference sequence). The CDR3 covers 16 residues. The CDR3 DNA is TGTGCCAGTAGCAGACGGGACGGTCGTGTGGGAAACACCATATATTTT. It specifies CASSRRDGRVGNTIYF.

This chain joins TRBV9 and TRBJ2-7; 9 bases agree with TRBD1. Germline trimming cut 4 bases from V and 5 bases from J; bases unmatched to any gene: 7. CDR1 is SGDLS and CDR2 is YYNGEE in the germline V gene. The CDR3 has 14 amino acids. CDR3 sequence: CASSPRDRAHEQYF. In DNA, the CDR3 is TGTGCCAGCAGCCCCCGGGACAGGGCCCACGAGCAGTACTTC.

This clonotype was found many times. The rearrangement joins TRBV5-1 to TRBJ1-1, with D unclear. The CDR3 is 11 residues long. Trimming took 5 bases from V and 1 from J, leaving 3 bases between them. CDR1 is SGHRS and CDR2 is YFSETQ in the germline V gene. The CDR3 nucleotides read TGCGCCAGCAGGGAGAACACTGAAGCTTTCTTT. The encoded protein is CASRENTEAFF.

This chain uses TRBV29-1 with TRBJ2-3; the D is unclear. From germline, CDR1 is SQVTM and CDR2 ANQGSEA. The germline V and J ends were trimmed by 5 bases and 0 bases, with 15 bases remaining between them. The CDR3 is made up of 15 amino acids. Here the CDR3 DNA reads TGCAGCGTTCGACCGGTCGGCAGGAGCACAGATACGCAGTATTTT. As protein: CSVRPVGRSTDTQYF.

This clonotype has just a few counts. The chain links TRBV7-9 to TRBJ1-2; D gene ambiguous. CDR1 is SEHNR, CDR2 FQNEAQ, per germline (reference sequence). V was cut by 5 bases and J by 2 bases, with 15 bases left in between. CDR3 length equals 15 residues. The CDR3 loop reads CASSGYQTQNYGYTF. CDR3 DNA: TGTGCCAGCAGCGGATACCAGACACAAAACTATGGCTACACCTTC.

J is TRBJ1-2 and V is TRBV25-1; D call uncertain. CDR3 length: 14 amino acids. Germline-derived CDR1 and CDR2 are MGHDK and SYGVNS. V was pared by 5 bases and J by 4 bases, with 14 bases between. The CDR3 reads CASSLGVSGYGYTF. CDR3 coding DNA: TGTGCCAGCAGTTTAGGCGTGAGCGGCTATGGCTACACCTTC.

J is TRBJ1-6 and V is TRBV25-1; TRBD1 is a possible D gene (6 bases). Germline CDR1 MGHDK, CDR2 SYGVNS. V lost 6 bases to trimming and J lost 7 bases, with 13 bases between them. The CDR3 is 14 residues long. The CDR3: CASRLTGGNSPLHF. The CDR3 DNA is TGTGCCAGCAGACTGACAGGAGGAAATTCACCCCTCCACTTT.